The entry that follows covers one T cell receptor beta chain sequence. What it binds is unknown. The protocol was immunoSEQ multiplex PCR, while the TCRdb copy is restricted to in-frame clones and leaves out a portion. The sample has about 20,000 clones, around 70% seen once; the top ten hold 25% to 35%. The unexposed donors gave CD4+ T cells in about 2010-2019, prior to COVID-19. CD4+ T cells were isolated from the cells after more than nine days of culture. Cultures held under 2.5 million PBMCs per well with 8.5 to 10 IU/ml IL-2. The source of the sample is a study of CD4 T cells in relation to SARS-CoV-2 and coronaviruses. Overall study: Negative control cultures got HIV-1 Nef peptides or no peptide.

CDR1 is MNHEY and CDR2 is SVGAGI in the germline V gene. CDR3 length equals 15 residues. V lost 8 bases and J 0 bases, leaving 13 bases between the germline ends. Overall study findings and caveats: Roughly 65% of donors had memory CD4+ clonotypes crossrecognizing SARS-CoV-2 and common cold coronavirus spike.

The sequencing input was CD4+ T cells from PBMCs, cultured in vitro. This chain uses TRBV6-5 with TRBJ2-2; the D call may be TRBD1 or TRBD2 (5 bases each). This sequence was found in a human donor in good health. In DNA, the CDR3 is TGTGCCAGCGGTAGGGACGCTACGAACACCGGGGAGCTGTTTTTT. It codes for CASGRDATNTGELFF.